The subject of this entry is one T cell receptor (beta chain). Its antigen specificity is not known. Qualities for individual bases were not recorded, and no much larger clone is one base off. This specimen comes from a study of T-cell memory formation after mild COVID-19 listed by TCRdb under 2021. About the study as a whole: TCR sequence clusters from the two donors were largely donor specific. In a couple of donors, T-cell clones that expanded and contracted after mild COVID-19 were tracked by sequencing TCRalpha and TCRbeta repertoires over time. The cohort was made up of two young adult volunteers, one female and one male, who were previously healthy. The full study reports these points: Only a couple of mild cases were covered by the study, and larger cohorts that include severe cases with pre-infection samples were considered necessary. Contracting CD4+ clones were located mainly in the CM and EM memory subsets, whereas CD8+ clones were found to be enriched in EMRA. The second-wave clones that peaked on day 37 were not confirmed to be SARS-CoV-2 specific. Some responding clones were found in pre-infection memory, which suggests that pre-existing cross-reactive memory T cells took part in the SARS-CoV-2 response. Balanced CD4/CD8 phenotypes were observed for clones contracting from day 15 to 85, whereas a bias towards CD4+ was observed for a second wave of clones expanding from day 15 to 37.

From the germline V gene, CDR1 is MDHEN and CDR2 is SYDVKM. For this chain, trimming is 6 bases at the V end and 3 bases at the J end, and the number of junction bases without a gene match is 4. Including the terminal cysteine and phenylalanine, the CDR3 comprises 13 residues. Only the CDR3 part of the read is kept: 39 bases, read in frame from the first base. TCRdb names Illumina NovaSeq 6000 as the instrument used. TCRalpha and TCRbeta cDNA libraries were built by 5'RACE with constant-segment primers, adding sample barcodes and unique molecular identifiers. Trizol reagent was used to extract RNA from every sample. Library amplification was performed in two PCR steps, and a second sample barcode and Illumina TruSeq adapters were introduced in the second step. Sequencing of libraries was performed on an Illumina NovaSeq with 2 x 150 bp paired-end reads. In the paper's pipeline: Demultiplexing of reads and collapsing into UMI-guided consensus sequences were performed with migec v1.2.7. Using mixcr v2.1.11, UMI consensuses were aligned to TRA and TRB V and J templates and then assembled into clonotypes. Expanded or contracted clonotypes were those called significant by both edgeR and NoisET, with noise models trained on biological replicates. edgeR calls used a false discovery rate-adjusted p below 0.01 and a log2 fold-change threshold of 1. As an exploratory analysis of dynamics, max-normalized trajectories of the 1000 most abundant clonotypes were examined with PCA combined with hierarchical clustering. Separately sequenced CD4+ and CD8+ repertoires were used to assign the CD4 or CD8 phenotype of responding clones. TCRdb took the public reads, trimmed them with fastp at Q25, ran MiXCR for clone calling and kept in-frame beta chains. Rows are unified per CDR3 protein, each entry keeping the most common DNA and genes. The V and J calls were determined by TCRdb, not by the authors. The sample table shows hundreds of thousands of distinct CDR3 sequences, and 13% to 15% are seen once. The top ten constitute 22% of the sample.

PBMCs were isolated by Ficoll-Paque density gradient centrifugation. The sequence joins TRBV28 to TRBJ2-7; 8 central bases correspond to TRBD1. Material: PBMCs or a T cell subset sorted from them (not recorded which). This TCR was recovered from a man between 18 and 35 years old who had mild COVID-19 (a few samples of this study predate the infection). The sample titles of this study are shuffled in the database, so cell type and time point are left out; the donor was told from shared clones. At the DNA level, the sequence is TGTGCCAGCAGAACAACAGGGGGCTACGAGCAGTACTTC. This translates into CASRTTGGYEQYF.